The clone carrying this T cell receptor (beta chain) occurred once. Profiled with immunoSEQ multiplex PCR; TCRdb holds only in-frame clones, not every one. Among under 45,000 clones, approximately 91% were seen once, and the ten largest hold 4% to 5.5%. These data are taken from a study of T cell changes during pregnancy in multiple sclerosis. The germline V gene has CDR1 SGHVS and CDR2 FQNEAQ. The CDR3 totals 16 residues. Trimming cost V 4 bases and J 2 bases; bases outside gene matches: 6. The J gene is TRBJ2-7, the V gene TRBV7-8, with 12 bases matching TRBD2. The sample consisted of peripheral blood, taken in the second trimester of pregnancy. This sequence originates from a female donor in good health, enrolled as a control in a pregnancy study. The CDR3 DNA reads TGTGCCAGCAGCTCAGGGACTAGCGGGCTCCCCTACGAGCAGTACTTC. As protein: CASSSGTSGLPYEQYF.